Detailed here is one T cell receptor (beta chain). The antigen remains undetermined. This entry is derived from a study of radiotherapy plus CTLA-4 blockade in lung cancer. Study conclusions and caveats: Early clone dynamics of blood T cells, plus interferon-beta, reportedly predicted response best.

V lost 0 bases and J 4 bases, leaving 15 bases between the germline ends. The CDR3 spans 16 residues. Germline lookup yields CDR1 LNHNV and CDR2 YYDKDF (reference sequence). The assay was immunoSEQ multiplex PCR, and TCRdb's table has in-frame clones only and misses some. The sample has over 40,000 clones; approximately 78% are singletons. Sequences were derived from peripheral blood, sampled from a patient treated with radiotherapy plus ipilimumab. This TCR was sampled from a human donor with non-small cell lung cancer who had stable disease on radiotherapy plus ipilimumab. The V and J genes are TRBV15 and TRBJ1-2; D ambiguous. CDR3 loop: CATSREFGSMGYGYTF. In DNA, the CDR3 is TGTGCCACCAGCAGAGAATTCGGGTCAATGGGCTATGGCTACACCTTC.